This T cell receptor beta chain appears in the sequencing data of a study of cytomegalovirus exposure and HLA in healthy donors. The CDR3 length is 15 residues. CDR1 is MGHRA, CDR2 YSYEKL, per germline. The trim removed 4 bases at V and 2 bases at J, leaving 6 bases unmatched. PCR used 60 Vbeta primers and 13 Jbeta primers. The protocol was immunoSEQ multiplex PCR, while the TCRdb copy is restricted to in-frame clones and leaves out a portion. Here the sample table reports 150,000 or so clones. Study observations and caveats: In most subjects, TCR beta sequences reportedly gave accurate predictions of HLA-A and HLA-B alleles. On later analysis, the bulk of CMV-associated TCR beta chains appeared to be HLA-restricted.

As concerns this clone: Antigen unknown.

This TCR was recovered from a woman in her 50s in good health and CMV-seronegative. The V gene is TRBV4-1, the J gene TRBJ2-7, with 9 nucleotides matching TRBD1. Sequencing input: PBMCs. The CDR3 protein is CASSLGTGNPYEQYF. DNA of the CDR3: TGCGCCAGCAGCCTCGGGACAGGGAACCCCTACGAGCAGTACTTC.